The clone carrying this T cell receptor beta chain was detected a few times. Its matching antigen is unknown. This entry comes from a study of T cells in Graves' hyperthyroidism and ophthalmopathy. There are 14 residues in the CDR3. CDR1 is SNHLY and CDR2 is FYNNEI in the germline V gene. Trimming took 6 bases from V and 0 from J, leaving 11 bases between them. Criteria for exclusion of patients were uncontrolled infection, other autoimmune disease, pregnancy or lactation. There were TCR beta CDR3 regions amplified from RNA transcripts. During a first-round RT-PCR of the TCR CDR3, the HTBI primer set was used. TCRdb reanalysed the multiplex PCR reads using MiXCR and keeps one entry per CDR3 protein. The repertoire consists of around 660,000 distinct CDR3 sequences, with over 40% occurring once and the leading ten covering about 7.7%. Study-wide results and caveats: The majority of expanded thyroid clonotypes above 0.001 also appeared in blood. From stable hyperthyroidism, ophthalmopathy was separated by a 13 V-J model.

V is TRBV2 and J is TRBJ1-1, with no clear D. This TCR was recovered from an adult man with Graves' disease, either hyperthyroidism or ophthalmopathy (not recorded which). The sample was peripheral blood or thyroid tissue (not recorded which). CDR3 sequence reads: CASSFEYLNTEAFF. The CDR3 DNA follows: TGTGCCAGCAGCTTTGAGTACTTGAACACTGAAGCTTTCTTT.